These 2 T cell receptor beta chains share one sample of origin, sequenced in a study of T-cell memory formation after mild COVID-19. One entry per CDR3 protein, called by TCRdb with MiXCR from the 5' RACE reads. The sample contains 250,000 to 300,000 distinct CDR3 sequences, around 15% of which appear only once. The sequenced sample consisted of PBMCs or a T cell subset sorted from them (not recorded which). All receptors come from a man younger than 35 who had mild COVID-19 (a few samples of this study predate the infection). Cell type and time point are not known.

This clonotype was counted only a few times. J is TRBJ2-5 and V is TRBV3-1, with TRBD2 matching over 8 bases. Trimming took 2 bases from V and 3 from J; bases not matched to a gene: 8. The germline CDR1 and CDR2 sequences are LGHDT and YNNKEL (reference sequence). The length of the CDR3 is 16 residues. CDR3 sequence (DNA): TGTGCCAGCAGCCAACAAGGACTAGCCAGGAAAGAGACCCAGTACTTC. It encodes CASSQQGLARKETQYF.

This sequence joins TRBV12-3 or TRBV12-4 and TRBJ2-7; 7 bases agree with TRBD2. Trimming cost V 5 bases and J 2 bases; bases outside gene matches: 6. This CDR3 comprises 14 residues. The CDR3 sequence is CASSGAGAPYEQYF. The CDR3 DNA is TGTGCCAGCAGTGGGGCGGGAGCTCCCTACGAGCAGTACTTC.